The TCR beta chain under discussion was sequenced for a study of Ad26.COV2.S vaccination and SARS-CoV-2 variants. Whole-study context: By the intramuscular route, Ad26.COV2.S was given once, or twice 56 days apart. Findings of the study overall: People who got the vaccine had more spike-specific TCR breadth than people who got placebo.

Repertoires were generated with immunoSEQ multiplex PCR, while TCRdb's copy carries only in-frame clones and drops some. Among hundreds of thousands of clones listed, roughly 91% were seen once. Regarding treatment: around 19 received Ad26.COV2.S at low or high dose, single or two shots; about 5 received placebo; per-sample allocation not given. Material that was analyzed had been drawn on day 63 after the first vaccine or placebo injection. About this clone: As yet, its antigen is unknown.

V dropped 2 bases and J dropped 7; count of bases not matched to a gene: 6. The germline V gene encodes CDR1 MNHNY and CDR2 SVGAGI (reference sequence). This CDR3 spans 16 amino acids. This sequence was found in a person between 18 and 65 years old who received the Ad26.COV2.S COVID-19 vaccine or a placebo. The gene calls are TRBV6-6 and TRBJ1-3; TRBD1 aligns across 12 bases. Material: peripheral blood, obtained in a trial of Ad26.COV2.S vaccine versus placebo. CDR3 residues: CASSYISGQGANTIYF. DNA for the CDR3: TGTGCCAGCAGTTACATCTCGGGACAGGGGGCGAACACCATATATTTT.